These 7 T cell receptor beta chains share one sample of origin, sequenced in a study of T cell repertoires in cytomegalovirus infection. The antigens of these receptors remain unknown. TCRdb called the reads again in MiXCR, with one record for every CDR3 protein. The repertoire consists of some 500,000 distinct CDR3 sequences, with just under 40% occurring once and the leading ten covering 48%. The sample in question was cultured PBMCs, obtained from culture after CMV antigen stimulation. Every receptor here comes from a human donor in good health (CMV status not recorded). Some clones in this sample may be carry-over from other donors' samples.

The rearrangement uses TRBV6-6 and TRBJ2-3, with TRBD2 matching over 10 bases. V dropped 2 bases and J dropped 5; count of bases not matched to a gene: 7. This CDR3 comprises 16 residues. In germline, CDR1 is MNHNY, CDR2 SVGAGI (reference sequence). The CDR3 coding sequence is TGTGCCAGCAGTTACCCCTCTAGCGGGAGCGGAGATACGCAGTATTTT. This translates into CASSYPSSGSGDTQYF.

This clonotype was seen at least ten times. V and J are TRBV7-2 and TRBJ2-5, with 7 bases fitting TRBD1. CDR3 length: 14 residues. V lost 6 bases and J lost 2; bases outside the gene matches: 6. Germline loops: CDR1 SGHTA, CDR2 FQGNSA. The CDR3 spells CASRRGPRQETQYF. CDR3 DNA sequence: TGTGCCAGCAGGAGGGGGCCACGTCAAGAGACCCAGTACTTC.

The V gene is TRBV6-8, the J gene TRBJ1-5; D unclear. The CDR3 loop spans 14 amino acids. The V and J ends lost 0 bases and 5 bases respectively, with 8 bases between them. Looked up from germline, CDR1 is MNHGY and CDR2 is SAAAGT. This CDR3 is CASSYSRGYQPQHF. The CDR3 nucleotides are TGTGCCAGCAGTTACTCCCGAGGGTATCAGCCCCAGCATTTT.

The chain is built from TRBV12-5 and TRBJ1-5, with no clear D. Trimming removed 0 bases at V and 0 bases at J, with 12 bases between. Germline V gene sequence: CDR1 LGHNT, CDR2 FRNRAP. The length of the CDR3 is 17 residues. In DNA, the CDR3 is TGTGCTAGTGGTTTGGTATCGGGATTTTATAGCAATCAGCCCCAGCATTTT. It translates to CASGLVSGFYSNQPQHF.

This clonotype was picked up a small number of times. The V and J genes are TRBV6-5 and TRBJ2-3, with unresolved D. The V end lost 8 bases, the J end lost 0 bases, and 12 bases lay between the germline ends. CDR3 length equals 14 residues. The V gene's germline CDR1 is MNHEY and CDR2 SVGAGI. CDR3 DNA sequence: TGTGCCAGCGCCCGGAACCCTAGCACAGATACGCAGTATTTT. Protein: CASARNPSTDTQYF.

This clonotype came up a few times. The chain is built from TRBV7-6 and TRBJ2-1, with D possibly matching TRBD1 (6 bases). The ends were cut back, 5 bases at V and 6 bases at J, with 17 bases in the middle. This CDR3 spans 15 amino acids. Germline lookup yields CDR1 SGHVS and CDR2 FNYEAQ. The CDR3 DNA follows: TGTGCCAGCAGCCCCGTTGCAGGGGCCAGCAATGAGCAGTTCTTC. It specifies CASSPVAGASNEQFF.

The chain joins TRBV12-3 or TRBV12-4 to TRBJ2-5, with D possibly being TRBD2 (5 bases). This CDR3 region has 13 residues. V was cut by 3 bases and J by 5 bases, with 10 bases left in between. Here the CDR3 DNA reads TGTGCCAGCAGTTTTACGGCGGGCGAGACCCAGTACTTC. Protein product: CASSFTAGETQYF.